The sequence of this T cell receptor beta chain was determined in a study of blood T cell repertoires in COVID-19. Study context: Some COVID-19 samples were acute and others convalescent; all came from the United States, Italy and Spain.

This clone was seen a single time. Germline V gene sequence: CDR1 LGHNA, CDR2 YSLEER. V lost 1 base, J lost 0 bases, and 15 bases lay in between. The CDR3 is 18 amino acids. The table came from immunoSEQ multiplex PCR; TCRdb's copy has only in-frame clones and leaves some out. The table lists under 200,000 clones, around four fifths of them singletons. The chain couples TRBV4-3 to TRBJ1-4; D is uncertain. The specimen sequenced was PBMCs or T cells enriched from blood (not recorded which). This TCR came from a woman between 50 and 59 years old who had recovered from COVID-19. The CDR3 DNA follows: TGCGCCAGCAGCCAAGTATGGTTACAGCCCTCAACTAATGAAAAACTGTTTTTT. As protein: CASSQVWLQPSTNEKLFF.